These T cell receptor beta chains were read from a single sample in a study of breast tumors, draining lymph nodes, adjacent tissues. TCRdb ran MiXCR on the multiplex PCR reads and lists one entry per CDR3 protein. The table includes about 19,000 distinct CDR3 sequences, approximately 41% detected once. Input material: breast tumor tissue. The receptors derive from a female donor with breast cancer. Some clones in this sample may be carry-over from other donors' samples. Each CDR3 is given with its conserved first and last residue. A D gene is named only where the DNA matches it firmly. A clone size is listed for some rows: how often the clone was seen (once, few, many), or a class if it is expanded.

TGTGCCAGCAGCTTGGATGGCGGGTACACAGACCTGGGCATTCAGTACTTC	CASSLDGGYTDLGIQYF	many	TRBJ2-4	17	.	TRBV7-9
TGCGCCAGCAGCCGAGCGCGGGGGAGAGATACGCAGTATTTT	CASSRARGRDTQYF	many	TRBJ2-3	14	TRBD2	TRBV4-3
TGTGCCAGTAGGGGAATGACCGGGGGTCGAGAGACCCAGTACTTC	CASRGMTGGRETQYF	many	TRBJ2-5	15	.	TRBV19
TGCGCCAGCAGCTTGACTAGCTTCGGTGGCCAGTTCTTC	CASSLTSFGGQFF	.	TRBJ2-1	13	.	TRBV5-1
TGCAGTGCTACTAGCGGGACCGGCACAGATACGCAGTATTTT	CSATSGTGTDTQYF	many	TRBJ2-3	14	TRBD2	TRBV20-1
TGTGCCAGCAGCAGGACTTCGTACGAGCAGTACTTC	CASSRTSYEQYF	.	TRBJ2-7	12	.	TRBV3-1
TGCAGTGCTATTCCCAGGGGGCGGGTTGGGGAGACCCAGTACTTC	CSAIPRGRVGETQYF	many	TRBJ2-5	15	TRBD1	TRBV20-1
TGTGCCAGCAGCCGTGGGACAGGCTATAATTCACCCCTCCACTTT	CASSRGTGYNSPLHF	many	TRBJ1-6	15	TRBD1	TRBV7-8
TGCAGTGCTAGGCCCCCCTGGACAGGGGGGGGGGCCAACGTCCTGACTTTC	CSARPPWTGGGANVLTF	many	TRBJ2-6	17	TRBD1	TRBV20-1
TGTGCCAGCAGCTTTGGGCTAGCGGCAAGCACAGATACGCAGTATTTT	CASSFGLAASTDTQYF	many	TRBJ2-3	16	TRBD2	TRBV7-3
TGTGCCAGCAGCTCCGACCTGCCTACAGGCCTGGAACGGCCCCAGCATTTT	CASSSDLPTGLERPQHF	many	TRBJ1-5	17	.	TRBV7-9
TGTGCCAACATCACCAGCGGGAGGGCCATGGGCACCGGGGAGCTGTTTTTT	CANITSGRAMGTGELFF	.	TRBJ2-2	17	TRBD2	TRBV2
TGTGCCAGCAGCCGCGAAAGCAACCTTTCCGAGCAGTACTTC	CASSRESNLSEQYF	.	TRBJ2-7	14	.	TRBV7-9
TGTGCCAGCAAGTTTAGCGGGAGAAGAGAGACCCAGTACTTC	CASKFSGRRETQYF	.	TRBJ2-5	14	TRBD2	TRBV6-7
TGCAGTGCTAGTCCCGCCAGGGGACAATGGAATGAGCAGTTCTTC	CSASPARGQWNEQFF	.	TRBJ2-1	15	.	TRBV20-1
TGTGCCAGCGGACTCCGGACTCGTGATGAGCAGTTCTTC	CASGLRTRDEQFF	.	TRBJ2-1	13	.	TRBV12-3/TRBV12-4
TGTGCCGGGACTAGCGGGAGAGACTACGAGCATTTT	CAGTSGRDYEHF	.	TRBJ1-5	12	.	TRBV2
TGTGCCAGCAGCTTAGCGTCCGGAGAGACCCAGTACTTC	CASSLASGETQYF	many	TRBJ2-5	13	.	TRBV7-9
TGTGCCAGCCCAGCAGAGGGCACCGGGGAGCTGTTTTTT	CASPAEGTGELFF	.	TRBJ2-2	13	.	TRBV11-3
TGTGCCAGCAGTCGGGCAGGGCCAGTGGAAGAGCAGTACTTC	CASSRAGPVEEQYF	.	TRBJ2-7	14	.	TRBV25-1
TGTGCCAGCAGCCAAGATAACAGGGGGTGGAGGACCCAGCACTTC	CASSQDNRGWRTQHF	.	TRBJ2-5	15	TRBD1	TRBV7-9
TGTGCCAGCAGGCCGGGCGGGGACGGGGCCGGGGAGCTGTTTTTT	CASRPGGDGAGELFF	many	TRBJ2-2	15	.	TRBV6-1
TGTGCCAGCGGGGACACCTCTGGAAACACCACATATTTT	CASGDTSGNTTYF	.	TRBJ1-3	13	.	TRBV2
TGTGCCAGCAGCTTAGCGGCCGTGAATTCACCCCTCCACTTT	CASSLAAVNSPLHF	medium-sized	TRBJ1-6	14	.	TRBV7-2
TGTGCCAGCAGTGGACAGAGCCAAGAGACCCAGTACTTC	CASSGQSQETQYF	many	TRBJ2-5	13	.	TRBV6-1
TGTGCTGGTGGTCTCAGACTGGAGCAGTTCTTC	CAGGLRLEQFF	.	TRBJ2-1	11	.	TRBV12-5
TGTGCCAGCATTAAAATTCGGGACAGGGGAAGCTATGGCTACGCCTTC	CASIKIRDRGSYGYAF	.	TRBJ1-2	16	TRBD1	TRBV7-6
TGTGCCAGCGGGAGGTCCTACGAGCAGTACTTC	CASGRSYEQYF	medium-sized	TRBJ2-7	11	.	TRBV6-1
TGCAGTGCTCGAGCCGGGACAGGGTTTGGCTACACCTTC	CSARAGTGFGYTF	.	TRBJ1-2	13	TRBD1	TRBV20-1
TGTGCCACTCGGACAGTACGAGAAAAACTGTTTTTT	CATRTVREKLFF	.	TRBJ1-4	12	.	TRBV2
TGTGCCTGGGATAGCGGGAGGGAGGCCAATGAGCAGTTCTTC	CAWDSGREANEQFF	many	TRBJ2-1	14	TRBD2	TRBV30
TGTGCCAGCAGCGTGTATGCGAACCACTACAATGAGCAGTTCTTC	CASSVYANHYNEQFF	medium-sized	TRBJ2-1	15	.	TRBV9
TGTGCCAGCAGTGACTCGGGAGGGGAAACAAATGGCTACACCTTC	CASSDSGGETNGYTF	many	TRBJ1-2	15	.	TRBV6-4
TGCAGTGCTCCACTAAGCGGGAGGTCCCACGAGCAGTACTTC	CSAPLSGRSHEQYF	.	TRBJ2-7	14	TRBD2	TRBV20-1
TGTGCCAGCAGCTTAACGGGGCCAGATACGCAGTATTTT	CASSLTGPDTQYF	.	TRBJ2-3	13	.	TRBV7-3
TGTGCCAGCAGTTACAGGGAACAGGCGTCACCCCTCCACTTT	CASSYREQASPLHF	many	TRBJ1-6	14	.	TRBV6-1
TGTGCCAGCAGTTATCAACCGGAGTATGGCTACACCTTC	CASSYQPEYGYTF	many	TRBJ1-2	13	.	TRBV5-5
TGTGCCAGTAGTACCTCCGGGACACAAGGGAACTATGGCTACACCTTC	CASSTSGTQGNYGYTF	medium-sized	TRBJ1-2	16	.	TRBV19
TGCGCCAGCAGCTTTAACCGCGGACGGGGACGGAAAGGCTACACCTTC	CASSFNRGRGRKGYTF	once	TRBJ1-2	16	.	TRBV5-4
TGTGCCAGCAGCCCGGGGGGAGCAGGGGGTCGGTACGAGCAGTACTTC	CASSPGGAGGRYEQYF	.	TRBJ2-7	16	.	TRBV7-2
TGTGCCAGCAGTCCCCTTAGCGGGAACTCCTACGAGCAGTACTTC	CASSPLSGNSYEQYF	many	TRBJ2-7	15	TRBD2	TRBV6-1
TGTGCCAGCAGTTTGGTAGCGGACCGCACAGATACGCAGTATTTT	CASSLVADRTDTQYF	.	TRBJ2-3	15	.	TRBV12-3/TRBV12-4
TGTGCCACTAGTGATTTGGGCAGTTACGATGAGCAGTTCTTC	CATSDLGSYDEQFF	.	TRBJ2-1	14	.	TRBV24-1
TGTGCCAGCAGCTTTGGGAGGGACGGTGAGCAGTTCTTC	CASSFGRDGEQFF	medium-sized	TRBJ2-1	13	TRBD2	TRBV7-3